Listed here are 10 T cell receptor beta chains from one sample, sequenced in a study of blood T cell repertoires in COVID-19. The repertoire was sequenced with immunoSEQ multiplex PCR; TCRdb's copy has only in-frame clones and lacks some. The sample carries 80,000 to 95,000 clones, approximately 90% recorded once. Sequenced: peripheral blood. These receptor sequences come from a human donor with active COVID-19. The donor label of this sample is uncertain.

This chain links TRBV21-1 with TRBJ1-6; the table's D call, TRBD1, was not checked against the DNA. TRBV21-1 is described as a pseudogene. This CDR3 comprises 14 residues. In DNA form, the CDR3 reads TGTGCCAGCATTCCCGGACATGATAATTCACCCCTCCACTTT. This encodes CASIPGHDNSPLHF.

This rearrangement joins TRBV4-1 to TRBJ2-7, with 7 bases that match TRBD2. After removal of 0 bases from V and 6 bases from J, the junction contained 11 bases not matched to a gene. This CDR3 contains 16 residues. Germline V gene sequence: CDR1 MGHRA, CDR2 YSYEKL. The CDR3 DNA is TGCGCCAGCAGCCAAGAACGGGAGGCCGCCATACTCGAGCAGTACTTC. Translation: CASSQEREAAILEQYF.

This clone was detected only once. The gene calls are TRBV19 and TRBJ2-7, with D possibly matching TRBD1 (6 bases). V was clipped by 1 base and J by 3 bases, with 10 bases between them. CDR3 length: 14 residues. Germline-derived CDR1 and CDR2 are LNHDA and SQIVND (reference sequence). DNA for the CDR3: TGTGCCAGTAGTATAGTGGCAGGGGACTACGAGCAGTACTTC. The encoded protein is CASSIVAGDYEQYF.

This clone is a singleton in its sample. The rearrangement links TRBV2 to TRBJ1-2; 8 bases match TRBD1. This CDR3 contains 14 residues. Germline loops: CDR1 SNHLY, CDR2 FYNNEI. Trimming cost V 7 bases and J 7 bases; bases outside gene matches: 11. The CDR3 spells CASNKSRGLFGYTF. CDR3 bases: TGTGCCAGCAATAAATCCAGGGGGCTATTTGGCTACACCTTC.

In its sample, this clone was seen once. CDR3 coding DNA: TGTGCCAGTACCCCCGGAGGGGCCTACGAGCAGTACTTC. Protein product: CASTPGGAYEQYF. The rearrangement joins TRBV19 to TRBJ2-7; D is possibly TRBD2 (6 bases). V was clipped by 7 bases and J by 2 bases, with 12 bases between them. CDR1 is LNHDA, CDR2 SQIVND, per germline (reference sequence). The CDR3 runs to 13 residues.

The chain has TRBV12-5 and TRBJ2-1; 7 bases map to TRBD1. The CDR3 totals 17 residues. Germline V gene lookup returns CDR1 LGHNT and CDR2 FRNRAP. J gave up 0 bases and V 1 base, and 6 bases lay outside the gene matches. The CDR3 is CASGLARQGVSYNEQFF. CDR3 nucleotides: TGTGCTAGTGGTTTGGCCAGACAGGGCGTCTCCTACAATGAGCAGTTCTTC.

The chain couples TRBV21-1 to TRBJ1-2; TRBD1 is taken as the D call from the table, unchecked against the DNA. TRBV21-1 corresponds to a pseudogene. The CDR3 loop spans 11 amino acids. CDR3 loop: CASPQGASYTF. CDR3 in DNA: TGTGCCAGCCCCCAGGGGGCTAGCTACACCTTC.

This chain uses TRBV21-1 with TRBJ1-3; TRBD1, as called in the table, went unchecked against the DNA. TRBV21-1 is designated a pseudogene. This CDR3 is built from 17 residues. This CDR3 is CASSKGAQGISGNTIYF. The DNA for the CDR3 is TGTGCCAGCAGCAAAGGCGCCCAGGGGATCTCTGGAAACACCATATATTTT.

The gene calls are TRBV5-5 and TRBJ2-3, with 10 nucleotides matching TRBD2. The germline gives CDR1 SGHKS, CDR2 YYEKEE (reference sequence). With V trimmed by 2 bases and J by 5 bases, 8 bases remained unmatched. The CDR3 consists of 16 residues. In DNA, the CDR3 is TGTGCCAGCAGCTTACTGGCTAGCGGGGGAGGAGATACGCAGTATTTT. It is translated as CASSLLASGGGDTQYF.

The rearrangement links TRBV21-1 to TRBJ2-3; TRBD2 is the table's D call and was not checked against the DNA. TRBV21-1 is designated a pseudogene. The CDR3 extends over 16 amino acids. The CDR3 loop reads CASSKLERGSADTQYF. CDR3 in DNA: TGTGCCAGCAGCAAATTAGAGCGGGGGTCCGCAGATACGCAGTATTTT.